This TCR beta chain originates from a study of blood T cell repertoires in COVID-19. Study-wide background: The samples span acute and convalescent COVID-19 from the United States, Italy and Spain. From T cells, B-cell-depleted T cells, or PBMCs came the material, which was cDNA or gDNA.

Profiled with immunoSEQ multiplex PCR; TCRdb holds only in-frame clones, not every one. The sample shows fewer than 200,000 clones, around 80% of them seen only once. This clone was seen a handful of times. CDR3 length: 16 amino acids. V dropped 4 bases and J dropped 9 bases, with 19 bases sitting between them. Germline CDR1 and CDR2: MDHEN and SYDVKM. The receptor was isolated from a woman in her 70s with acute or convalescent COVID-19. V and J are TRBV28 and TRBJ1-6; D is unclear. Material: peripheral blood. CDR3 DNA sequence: TGTGCCAGCAGTTCCCCTATCTCGATGGGAGGTTCACCCCTCCACTTT. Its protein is CASSSPISMGGSPLHF.